The entry that follows covers one T cell receptor (beta chain) sequence. This clone has a single count. Its target antigen remains unknown. Base quality data are lacking; no much larger clone is found one base away. The sample belongs to a study of cytomegalovirus exposure and HLA in healthy donors (dated 2017 in TCRdb). Regarding the research as a whole: An earlier analysis of roughly 500 of the donors reported approximately 300 Gb of sequence data and 117 million unique TCR beta sequences obtained from some 200 million T cells. An early release covering about 600 HLA-typed donors comprised about 320 gigabases of sequencing data and 65 million to 100 million unique TCR sequences. Among the approximately 420 genotyped donors, approximately 76% belonged to the genetic ancestry cluster associated with self-reported Caucasian donors. The study was designed to test whether signatures of past pathogen exposure could be identified by cataloging public T cell receptors. The T cell repertoires of 666 subjects were profiled by immunosequencing and related to cytomegalovirus serostatus. Besides the first cohort of around 670 subjects, a separate validation cohort made up of 120 different subjects was used. To predict cytomegalovirus infection status, the study combined high-throughput TCR immunosequencing, statistical association of individual TCRs with disease status, and machine learning. To study patterns of TCR occurrence, a later analysis re-analyzed previously published TCR beta repertoires from around 700 donors and added high-resolution HLA genotyping. In the later analysis, no new phenotypic data were used to find candidate immune exposures; instead, reliance was placed on TCR beta sequences and their occurrence across donors. An earlier analysis of fewer than 750 of the donors used high-throughput TCR beta sequencing to judge whether each TCR beta V gene segment behaved as functional or pseudogenic. Donor age, sex, ethnicity and CMV serostatus were collected together with the repertoire data. A later genetic analysis took genome-wide SNP genotypes for about 65% of the roughly 670 donors and used that subset as a discovery cohort. Every repertoire in the discovery cohort had been generated on one and the same sequencing platform. Both class I and class II loci were covered by HLA typing, at four-digit resolution. Typing coverage varied by locus: roughly 629-630 donors for A, B, C, DRB1 and DQB1; approximately 520 for DQA1; around 610 for DPA1; 450 to 480 for DPB1. About 5 DR-DQ haplotypes were handled as single units for association and clustering, since linkage in the cohort was strong. Across 300 to 400 genotyped donors of the cohort, an average of about 220,000 unique TCR beta nucleotide sequences per donor were sequenced, and around 20% of those sequences were non-productive. What the work shows at the level of the full study, not this receptor alone: When HLA alleles, especially DR and DQ, strongly co-occurred, attributing TCR associations to individual alleles was difficult. The only immune exposure information available for the cohort was CMV serostatus. Compared with the approximately 600-donor mean, donors in an Asian-associated ancestry cluster had fewer N-insertions in productive TCRs, according to a later genetic analysis. A cluster of highly shared sequence variants was judged likely to be a technical artifact of the sequencing pipeline. Linkage disequilibrium might explain the correlated functional status among segregating V segments, but an unknown experimental factor could not be ruled out. Most CMV-associated TCR beta chains appeared to be HLA-restricted in a later analysis, and the HLA associations seemed to be driven largely by CMV exposure. Several of the top co-occurrence clusters appeared to be linked to parvovirus B19, influenza, CMV and Epstein-Barr virus, according to a later analysis. In this cohort, only TCR beta chains were sequenced, and detectable features were limited by the absence of alpha or paired-chain data. The authors suggested that the approach could potentially be generalized to other disease states and immunological phenotypes. V-gene and J-gene trimming of TCR beta chains was associated with a missense DCLRE1C variant in a later genetic analysis, and the association was replicated in an independent cohort. In vitro tests confirmed that a few of the cytomegalovirus-associated TCR beta chains recognize cytomegalovirus antigens. In a later analysis, HLA-associated TCR beta chains were found to be more clonally expanded and to have lower generation probabilities than equally common non-associated chains. Some IMGT-functional V segments, including TRBV6-2 and TRBV6-3, could not be distinguished by the 87-base-pair reads and were therefore excluded. A further reported finding was that TCR beta sequences accurately predicted the HLA-A and HLA-B alleles for most subjects in the first cohort. In an earlier analysis of about 600 of the donors, most TCR beta V segments appeared in productive rearrangements about 87% or about 30% of the time, broadly matching IMGT annotations. Across donors, most TCR sequences were observed very rarely, whereas some public TCRs were present in many individuals. At a false discovery rate of 0.05, a later analysis linked under 20,000 TCR beta sequences to specific HLA alleles. Presence/absence analyses assumed roughly uniform sequencing depth across donors, an assumption that may not hold. HLA typing was unavailable for some donors at each locus, so association tests used only the typed subset. The classifier was reported to diagnose cytomegalovirus status with high specificity and sensitivity in both the original cohort and the validation cohort. About 17 rarely observed V segments, including chromosome 9 orphons, were excluded from the earlier analysis of approximately 500 of the donors because counts were too low. In the study, 164 TCR beta chains were listed as associated with cytomegalovirus. According to a later analysis, TCR association rates differed among HLA loci, with DRB1 alleles showing the most associated TCRs and HLA-C alleles showing the fewest.

The protocol used for the library was the immunoSEQ multiplex PCR assay. A mixture of 60 forward primers for TCR Vbeta segments and 13 reverse primers for TCR Jbeta segments was used in the multiplex PCR. Amplification of the CDR3 region of rearranged TCR beta genes was performed with a multiplex PCR assay on genomic DNA. On the Illumina HiSeq System, the amplified TCR beta libraries were sequenced as 87-base-pair reads. The authors' pipeline ran thus. A later analysis counted tens of millions of unique TCR beta chains across the approximately 700 repertoires, and 9.5 million to 11 million of these chains were shared by at least two donors. Raw reads were error-corrected and collapsed into unique sequences by a nearest-neighbor algorithm in which closely related sequences were merged to remove PCR and sequencing errors. To assign V, D and J gene segments, CDR3 sequences were aligned to IMGT reference sequences. Each retained sequence needed at least a six-nucleotide match to both a V gene segment and a J gene segment. Rearrangements were called productive when the CDR3 lacked stop codons and stayed in frame with V and J; all others were non-productive. CDR3 was defined by IMGT convention, running from the second conserved V-encoded cysteine to the conserved J-encoded phenylalanine. Sequences without an unambiguous match to a single V gene segment were excluded from the earlier analysis of 587 of the donors. In an earlier analysis of several hundred of the donors, a V segment was called functional when productive rearrangements were above 56.7%, and segregating when the standard deviation between donors exceeded 5%. A statistical classification framework was developed to diagnose cytomegalovirus status using the catalog of TCR beta chain sequences. A later analysis assigned V and J genes by comparing TCR nucleotide sequences with IMGT/GENE-DB human TR gene sequences. The TCRdist pipeline was used in a later analysis to assign CDR3 sequences and most-parsimonious VDJ recombination scenarios. In a later analysis, each TCR beta chain was defined by its CDR3 amino acid sequence together with its V-gene family, and reads lacking a unique V-gene family were excluded. In a later analysis, 500 to 650 highly shared, low-generation-probability nucleotide sequences were removed to address suspected cross-contamination and a sequencing artifact. In a later analysis, a clonal expansion index was calculated for each public chain from normalized within-repertoire ranks of inferred template counts. In a later analysis, generation probabilities were computed with a VDJ recombination model fitted to out-of-frame rearrangements, and the resulting probabilities were checked against IGoR. In a later analysis, TCR-TCR, TCR-HLA and TCR-CMV co-occurrence was scored with hypergeometric tests, and a repertoire-size bias correction was applied to TCR pairs. A later analysis estimated false discovery rates by permuting HLA or CMV assignments 20 times. In a later analysis, co-occurring TCRs were grouped using DBSCAN, with TCRdist sequence similarity added in when clustering inside HLA-allele-positive subsets. Repertoires with fewer than 30,000 or more than 120,000 public chains, plus five repertoires with anomalous nucleotide sharing, were excluded from co-occurrence clustering. TCRdb retrieved this table from immuneACCESS and kept in-frame rearrangements only. Not all clones are present; in checked studies, unresolved V genes account for under half, and no reason is known for the remainder. Clonal size and the V and J genes are those of that table, whereas D and trimming came from the DNA. For this sample the table gives 60,000 to 85,000 clones, of which about 75% were detected only once. The ten largest clones capture roughly 4.9% of the sample.

The cohort was made up of approximately 670 healthy bone marrow donors. At the time of sampling, all cohort members were nominally healthy, though unrecorded immune exposures were likely present. The donor was CMV seropositive and belonged to the group of about 290 seropositive cohort members. A peripheral blood sample was provided by each donor, and peripheral blood mononuclear cells were used for TCR beta sequencing. The Qiagen DNeasy Blood Extraction Kit was used to extract genomic DNA from the blood cell samples. V and J are truncated by 2 bases and 5 bases respectively, leaving an intervening sequence of 27 bases. Including the terminal cysteine and phenylalanine, the CDR3 comprises 19 residues. Only the CDR3 region is kept as DNA, spanning 57 bases read in frame from base 1. The germline V gene gives CDR1 as MDHEN and CDR2 as SYDVKM.

The material sequenced was PBMCs. This chain is built from TRBV28 and TRBJ1-2; the D gene cannot be named for sure. This clonotype was sampled from a man between 60 and 70 years old in good health and CMV-seropositive. The base sequence is TGTGCCAGCAGTTTAAGCGAGGCGCGGTCGGACCTCGAGGGATATGGCTACACCTTC. This gives the protein CASSLSEARSDLEGYGYTF.